The 13 T cell receptor beta chains given below trace back to one sample, sequenced in a study of cytomegalovirus exposure and HLA in healthy donors. PCR was performed using 60 Vbeta and 13 Jbeta primers. Only in-frame clones appear in the TCRdb table, and some are missing; sequencing was by immunoSEQ multiplex PCR. The sample consists of under 150,000 clones, 70% to 85% of them appearing once. Sequencing was carried out using PBMCs. Source of these receptors: a woman aged 55-70 years in good health and CMV-seropositive.

The chain has TRBV7-3 and TRBJ1-2; 7 bases fit TRBD1. There are 13 residues in the CDR3. V shed 5 bases and J 10 bases; nucleotides not matched to a gene: 10. Germline V gene data show CDR1 as SGHTA and CDR2 as FQGTGA. CDR3: CASSPLTGEPYTF. Here the CDR3 DNA reads TGTGCCAGCAGCCCCTTAACAGGGGAGCCCTACACCTTC. Full variable domain (outside the CDR3, taken from reference TRBV7-3 and TRBJ1-2): GAGVSQTPSNKVTEKGKYVELRCDPISGHTALYWYRQSLGQGPEFLIYFQGTGAADDSGLPNDRFFAVRPEGSVSTLKIQRTERGDSAVYLCASSPLTGEPYTFGSGTRLTVV.

The V gene is TRBV6-5, the J gene TRBJ1-5, with D perhaps matching TRBD1 (5 bases). Trimming took 8 bases from V and 3 from J, leaving 14 bases between them. The CDR3 extends over 14 amino acids. Germline lookup yields CDR1 MNHEY and CDR2 SVGAGI. CDR3 amino acids: CASHTGFDNQPQHF. The CDR3 bases are TGTGCCAGCCATACAGGTTTCGACAATCAGCCCCAGCATTTT.

The V gene is TRBV9, the J gene TRBJ2-5, with 7 bases fitting TRBD1. Germline V CDR1 and CDR2: SGDLS, YYNGEE. This CDR3 comprises 14 residues. V gave up 0 bases and J gave up 7 bases; unmatched junction bases: 6. The CDR3: CASSVGDSLGTQYF. In DNA form, the CDR3 reads TGTGCCAGCAGCGTAGGGGACAGCTTGGGGACCCAGTACTTC.

This clone was found a few times. This rearrangement joins TRBV25-1 to TRBJ2-3, with 8 bases matching TRBD2. This CDR3 comprises 15 residues. Trimming removed 6 bases from V and 2 bases from J; junction bases left unmatched: 7. Germline V gives CDR1 MGHDK, CDR2 SYGVNS. The CDR3: CASSPGGILTDTQYF. CDR3 sequence (DNA): TGTGCCAGCAGCCCGGGGGGGATCCTCACAGATACGCAGTATTTT.

The chain carries TRBV9 and TRBJ2-1; possible D gene TRBD1, 6 bases. The CDR3 covers 15 residues. The germline gives CDR1 SGDLS, CDR2 YYNGEE. With 2 bases removed from V and 0 bases from J, the gap between germline ends came to 9 bases. Written as DNA, the CDR3 is TGTGCCAGCAGCGTTAGGGGGAGCTCCTACAATGAGCAGTTCTTC. Amino acids: CASSVRGSSYNEQFF. Variable domain in full (rest from reference TRBV9 and TRBJ2-1): DSGVTQTPKHLITATGQRVTLRCSPRSGDLSVYWYQQSLDQGLQFLIQYYNGEERAKGNILERFSAQQFPDLHSELNLSSLELGDSALYFCASSVRGSSYNEQFFGPGTRLTVL.

Points on this clone: The junction does not match germline at one end; this may be a read error. This chain links TRBV7-9 with TRBJ2-1, with 11 bases aligning to TRBD1. The CDR3 sequence is 15 residues long. Per the germline V gene, CDR1 is SEHNR and CDR2 is FQNEAQ (reference sequence). The CDR3 DNA follows: TGTGCCAGCAGCCTAGCCGGGACAGGGGGTGTTGAGCAGTTCTTC. This encodes CASSLAGTGGVEQFF.

The V and J genes are TRBV6-4 and TRBJ2-2; D might be TRBD2 (6 bases). The CDR3 is 14 residues long. The V gene's germline CDR1 is MRHNA and CDR2 SNTAGT. Trimming stripped 5 bases from V and 5 bases from J, with 12 bases between. CDR3 region: CASSPGSGTGELFF. CDR3 coding DNA: TGTGCCAGCAGTCCCGGGAGCGGGACCGGGGAGCTGTTTTTT.

The V gene is TRBV5-1, the J gene TRBJ2-1; TRBD1 agrees at 7 bases. Germline CDR1 SGHRS, CDR2 YFSETQ. V was clipped by 0 bases and J by 8 bases; unmatched bases: 8. This CDR3 comprises 15 residues. CDR3 sequence (DNA): TGCGCCAGCAGCTTGGGGGAGACAGGGACGCATGAGCAGTTCTTC. Encoded protein: CASSLGETGTHEQFF.

The rearrangement uses TRBV12-5 and TRBJ1-6; D is ambiguous. In germline, CDR1 is LGHNT, CDR2 FRNRAP. This CDR3 is 11 amino acids long. V was cut by 5 bases and J by 7 bases, with 3 bases left in between. The CDR3 DNA follows: TGTGCTAGTGGTCAGAATTCACCCCTCCACTTT. Its translation is CASGQNSPLHF.

The V gene is TRBV7-2, the J gene TRBJ1-4, with 9 bases that match TRBD1. The length of the CDR3 is 16 residues. V dropped 4 bases and J dropped 5; count of bases not matched to a gene: 8. Per the germline V gene, CDR1 is SGHTA and CDR2 is FQGNSA. The CDR3 spells CASSWGVGQGNEKLFF. CDR3 DNA: TGTGCCAGCAGCTGGGGGGTAGGACAGGGGAATGAAAAACTGTTTTTT.

Comments on this clone: Germline is not matched at one junction end, which may reflect a read error. The genes are TRBV7-9 and TRBJ1-2; D is ambiguous. The germline gives CDR1 SEHNR, CDR2 FQNEAQ (reference sequence). This CDR3 spans 12 amino acids. For the CDR3, the DNA is TGTTCCAGCAGTGGGGAGGACTATGGCTACACCTTC. Its translation is CSSSGEDYGYTF. Full variable domain (outside the CDR3, taken from reference TRBV7-9 and TRBJ1-2): DTGVSQNPRHKITKRGQNVTFRCDPISEHNRLYWYRQTLGQGPEFLTYFQNEAQLEKSRLLSDRFSAERPKGSFSTLEIQRTEQGDSAMYLCSSSGEDYGYTFGSGTRLTVV.

A few counts support this clone. The rearrangement joins TRBV2 to TRBJ1-5; the match to TRBD1 covers 8 bases. The trim removed 8 bases at V and 2 bases at J, leaving 8 bases unmatched. Germline lookup yields CDR1 SNHLY and CDR2 FYNNEI. The CDR3 is made up of 15 amino acids. CDR3 residues: CASHSRGLGNQPQHF. Here the CDR3 DNA reads TGTGCCAGCCACTCCAGGGGGCTTGGCAATCAGCCCCAGCATTTT.

In this sample, this clone turned up a few times. This chain uses TRBV7-8 with TRBJ2-7, with TRBD2 matching over 8 bases. V lost 1 base to trimming and J lost 6 bases; unmatched junction nucleotides: 11. CDR3 length: 16 residues. Germline V gene data show CDR1 as SGHVS and CDR2 as FQNEAQ. CDR3 amino acids: CASSLGRAGGQLEQYF. The CDR3 coding sequence is TGTGCCAGCAGCTTAGGTAGGGCGGGAGGCCAGCTCGAGCAGTACTTC.